A selection of T cell receptor beta chains follows, all from one sample in a study of T-cell reconstitution after alpha-beta-depleted transplantation in children. TCRdb independently ran MiXCR on the PCR reads; one entry per CDR3 protein. The sample shows over 400,000 distinct CDR3 sequences, around two fifths of them seen only once. Sequencing was performed on PBMCs, taken before TCRalphabeta/CD19-depleted stem cell transplant. The receptors originated from a girl aged 2 to 9 with aplastic anemia, due to receive a stem cell transplant. CDR3s include the opening cysteine and the closing phenylalanine or tryptophan. A D gene is named only where the DNA matches it firmly. Not all rows give a size; the values are once, few, many and, for expanded clones, a class.

D gene: NA; V gene: TRBV4-2; J gene: TRBJ2-2; clone size: NA; CDR3 DNA: TGTGCCAGCAGCCAAGATGCGGGAAGCACCGGGGAGCTGTTTTTT; CDR3 protein: CASSQDAGSTGELFF
D gene: TRBD2; V gene: TRBV10-3; J gene: TRBJ2-7; clone size: NA; CDR3 DNA: TGTGCCATCAGTCGAATTAGCGGGGGAACCTACGAGCAGTACTTC; CDR3 protein: CAISRISGGTYEQYF
D gene: TRBD2; V gene: TRBV10-2; J gene: TRBJ2-3; clone size: NA; CDR3 DNA: TGCGCCAGCAGTGCCCTGAGCGGGGGCCCCACAGATACGCAGTATTTT; CDR3 protein: CASSALSGGPTDTQYF
D gene: NA; V gene: TRBV7-3; J gene: TRBJ2-4; clone size: NA; CDR3 DNA: TGTGCCAGCAGCTTAGGCCCCCCCGTAGCCAAAAACATTCAGTACTTC; CDR3 protein: CASSLGPPVAKNIQYF
D gene: NA; V gene: TRBV4-1; J gene: TRBJ1-6; clone size: few; CDR3 DNA: TGCGCCAGCAGCTCTTGGACATCGGGCTATAATTCACCCCTCCACTTT; CDR3 protein: CASSSWTSGYNSPLHF
D gene: TRBD1; V gene: TRBV5-1; J gene: TRBJ2-1; clone size: NA; CDR3 DNA: TGCGCCAGCAGCTTGTGGACAGGGACATACAATGAGCAGTTCTTC; CDR3 protein: CASSLWTGTYNEQFF
D gene: NA; V gene: TRBV29-1; J gene: TRBJ1-5; clone size: NA; CDR3 DNA: TGCAGCGTAGAGCAGGAGGGCGATACGCAGCATTTT; CDR3 protein: CSVEQEGDTQHF
D gene: NA; V gene: TRBV20-1; J gene: TRBJ2-4; clone size: NA; CDR3 DNA: TGCAGTGCTAGTCGCCTCCTGTTAGCCAAAAACATTCAGTACTTC; CDR3 protein: CSASRLLLAKNIQYF
D gene: TRBD2; V gene: TRBV20-1; J gene: TRBJ2-1; clone size: NA; CDR3 DNA: TGCAGTGCTAGAGATCGCGGGGGGGCCTTTATTAATGAGCAGTTCTTC; CDR3 protein: CSARDRGGAFINEQFF
D gene: TRBD2; V gene: TRBV5-1; J gene: TRBJ2-3; clone size: once; CDR3 DNA: TGCGCCAGCAGCTCTCTCGGGACTAGCGGGATCACAGATACGCAGTATTTT; CDR3 protein: CASSSLGTSGITDTQYF
D gene: NA; V gene: TRBV6-1; J gene: TRBJ1-5; clone size: many; CDR3 DNA: TGTGCCAGCAGTCAGGTGTATAGCAATCAGCCCCAGCATTTT; CDR3 protein: CASSQVYSNQPQHF
D gene: NA; V gene: TRBV27; J gene: TRBJ2-2; clone size: NA; CDR3 DNA: TGTGCCAGCAGTTGGCGGCCTCGGGCCCAGAGTCCCGGGGAGCTGTTTTTT; CDR3 protein: CASSWRPRAQSPGELFF
D gene: NA; V gene: TRBV6-5; J gene: TRBJ2-3; clone size: few; CDR3 DNA: TGTGCCAGCAGTTACTACCAGGGACGGACAGATACGCAGTATTTT; CDR3 protein: CASSYYQGRTDTQYF
D gene: TRBD2; V gene: TRBV9; J gene: TRBJ2-1; clone size: many; CDR3 DNA: TGTGCCAGCAGCGTAGCAGGCGGGAGTTTTAACAATGAGCAGTTCTTC; CDR3 protein: CASSVAGGSFNNEQFF
D gene: NA; V gene: TRBV6-6; J gene: TRBJ1-4; clone size: NA; CDR3 DNA: TGTGCCAGCAGTTACCCGAATGAAAAACTGTTTTTT; CDR3 protein: CASSYPNEKLFF
D gene: TRBD1; V gene: TRBV5-1; J gene: TRBJ1-1; clone size: many; CDR3 DNA: TGCGCCAGCAGCCCGGGACAGTGGCTATACCCGAACACTGAAGCTTTCTTT; CDR3 protein: CASSPGQWLYPNTEAFF
D gene: TRBD2; V gene: TRBV7-2; J gene: TRBJ2-7; clone size: few; CDR3 DNA: TGTGCCAGCAGCAAAGACCGGACTAGCGGGAGTTACGAGCAGTACTTC; CDR3 protein: CASSKDRTSGSYEQYF
D gene: NA; V gene: TRBV4-2; J gene: TRBJ1-2; clone size: few; CDR3 DNA: TGTGCCAGCAGCCAAGAGGAATGGGGAGGCGGCTACACCTTC; CDR3 protein: CASSQEEWGGGYTF
D gene: NA; V gene: TRBV20-1; J gene: TRBJ2-1; clone size: few; CDR3 DNA: TGCAGTGCTAGAGAGGAGGCGGATTACTACAATGAGCAGTTCTTC; CDR3 protein: CSAREEADYYNEQFF
D gene: NA; V gene: TRBV6-1; J gene: TRBJ1-1; clone size: NA; CDR3 DNA: TGTGCCAGCAGTCCTTCGGGGGGGGTAGTGACTGAAGCTTTCTTT; CDR3 protein: CASSPSGGVVTEAFF
D gene: NA; V gene: TRBV12-3/TRBV12-4; J gene: TRBJ1-2; clone size: many; CDR3 DNA: TGTGCCAGCAGTCCTAGAGAAAGGAACTATGGCTACACCTTC; CDR3 protein: CASSPRERNYGYTF
D gene: TRBD2; V gene: TRBV12-3/TRBV12-4; J gene: TRBJ2-1; clone size: few; CDR3 DNA: TGTGCCAGCAGTGGGACGGGACTAGCGGGAGGACCCAGACGTCAGTTCTTC; CDR3 protein: CASSGTGLAGGPRRQFF
D gene: NA; V gene: TRBV20-1; J gene: TRBJ2-1; clone size: NA; CDR3 DNA: TGCAGTGCTAGAGGGACGGTTCTCAGCTCCTACAATGAGCAGTTCTTC; CDR3 protein: CSARGTVLSSYNEQFF
D gene: TRBD2; V gene: TRBV27; J gene: TRBJ2-1; clone size: few; CDR3 DNA: TGTGCCAGCAGTCCCCTTTGGACTAGCGGGAGGGGTGAGCAGTTCTTC; CDR3 protein: CASSPLWTSGRGEQFF
D gene: NA; V gene: TRBV9; J gene: TRBJ2-1; clone size: few; CDR3 DNA: TGTGCCAGCAGCCCGGGACTCCTTGATGAGCAGTTCTTC; CDR3 protein: CASSPGLLDEQFF
D gene: NA; V gene: TRBV6-5; J gene: TRBJ1-6; clone size: NA; CDR3 DNA: TGTGCCAGCAGTTACTCGGCTGGCCCCCTCCACTTT; CDR3 protein: CASSYSAGPLHF
D gene: NA; V gene: TRBV29-1; J gene: TRBJ1-1; clone size: NA; CDR3 DNA: TGCAGCGTTGACGGAATTTCTTTGACTGAAGCTTTCTTT; CDR3 protein: CSVDGISLTEAFF
D gene: NA; V gene: TRBV20-1; J gene: TRBJ2-5; clone size: NA; CDR3 DNA: TGCAGTGCTAGAGTGGCGCAATCCGTAGGGGAGACCCAGTACTTC; CDR3 protein: CSARVAQSVGETQYF
D gene: NA; V gene: TRBV2; J gene: TRBJ2-2; clone size: NA; CDR3 DNA: TGTGCCAGCAGTGACCAGGGGACCACCGGGGAGCTGTTTTTT; CDR3 protein: CASSDQGTTGELFF
D gene: NA; V gene: TRBV12-3/TRBV12-4; J gene: TRBJ1-2; clone size: few; CDR3 DNA: TGTGCCAGCAGCCTTACCAATGGCTACACCTTC; CDR3 protein: CASSLTNGYTF
D gene: TRBD1; V gene: TRBV28; J gene: TRBJ2-7; clone size: NA; CDR3 DNA: TGTGCCAGCAGAGGTCAACAGGGGAGCTCCTACGAGCAGTACTTC; CDR3 protein: CASRGQQGSSYEQYF
D gene: NA; V gene: TRBV6-1; J gene: TRBJ2-3; clone size: NA; CDR3 DNA: TGTGCCAGCAGTGAGATCTCGGGGACCCGAGATACGCAGTATTTT; CDR3 protein: CASSEISGTRDTQYF
D gene: TRBD1; V gene: TRBV9; J gene: TRBJ1-1; clone size: NA; CDR3 DNA: TGTGCCAGCAGCGTACATCTGGGACAGGAGAACACTGAAGCTTTCTTT; CDR3 protein: CASSVHLGQENTEAFF
D gene: NA; V gene: TRBV3-1; J gene: TRBJ2-7; clone size: many; CDR3 DNA: TGTGCCAGCAGCCCAGGCTATGGGGTTGCCTACGAGCAGTACTTC; CDR3 protein: CASSPGYGVAYEQYF
D gene: NA; V gene: TRBV29-1; J gene: TRBJ1-2; clone size: many; CDR3 DNA: TGCAGCGCCTCGAGGGGCAGCCAGGAGGGCTACACCTTC; CDR3 protein: CSASRGSQEGYTF
D gene: TRBD2; V gene: TRBV7-3; J gene: TRBJ2-1; clone size: NA; CDR3 DNA: TGTGCCAGCAGCTTAATGGCGGGAGACTACAATGAGCAGTTCTTC; CDR3 protein: CASSLMAGDYNEQFF
D gene: NA; V gene: TRBV30; J gene: TRBJ2-2; clone size: many; CDR3 DNA: TGTGCCTGGACCCCTAGCGACCGAAACACCGGGGAGCTGTTTTTT; CDR3 protein: CAWTPSDRNTGELFF
D gene: TRBD2; V gene: TRBV5-1; J gene: TRBJ2-7; clone size: few; CDR3 DNA: TGCGCCAGCAGCCCCGGGACTAGCCTTATCTACGAGCAGTACTTC; CDR3 protein: CASSPGTSLIYEQYF
D gene: NA; V gene: TRBV7-9; J gene: TRBJ1-5; clone size: NA; CDR3 DNA: TGTGCCAGCAGCCCGATCGGGACTAGCGGGAGGGATACGCAGCATTTT; CDR3 protein: CASSPIGTSGRDTQHF
D gene: TRBD1; V gene: TRBV19; J gene: TRBJ2-1; clone size: NA; CDR3 DNA: TGTGCCAGTAGTACCCGGACAGGGACCATCAATGAGCAGTTCTTC; CDR3 protein: CASSTRTGTINEQFF
D gene: NA; V gene: TRBV13; J gene: TRBJ1-2; clone size: many; CDR3 DNA: TGTGCCAGCAGCTTGGAGGGATACTATGGCTACACCTTC; CDR3 protein: CASSLEGYYGYTF
D gene: TRBD1; V gene: TRBV7-3; J gene: TRBJ2-3; clone size: NA; CDR3 DNA: TGTGCCAGCAGCCAAAACGACAGGGTCAGGGATACGCAGTATTTT; CDR3 protein: CASSQNDRVRDTQYF